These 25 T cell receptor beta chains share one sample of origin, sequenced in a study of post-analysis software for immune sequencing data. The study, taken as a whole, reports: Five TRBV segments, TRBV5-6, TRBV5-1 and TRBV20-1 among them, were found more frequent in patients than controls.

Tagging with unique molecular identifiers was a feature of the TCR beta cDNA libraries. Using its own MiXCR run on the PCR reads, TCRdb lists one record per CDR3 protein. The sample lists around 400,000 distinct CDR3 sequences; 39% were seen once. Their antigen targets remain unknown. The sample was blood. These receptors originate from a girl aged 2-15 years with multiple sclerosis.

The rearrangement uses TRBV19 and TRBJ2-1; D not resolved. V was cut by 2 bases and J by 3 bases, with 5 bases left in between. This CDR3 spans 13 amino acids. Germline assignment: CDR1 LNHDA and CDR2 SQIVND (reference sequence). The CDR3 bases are TGTGCCAGTAGTATAAAGGGCTACAATGAGCAGTTCTTC. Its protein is CASSIKGYNEQFF.

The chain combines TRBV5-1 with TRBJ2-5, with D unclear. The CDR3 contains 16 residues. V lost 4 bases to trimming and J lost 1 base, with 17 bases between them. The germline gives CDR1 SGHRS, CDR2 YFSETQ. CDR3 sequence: CASSRSLQSTQETQYF. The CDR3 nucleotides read TGCGCCAGCAGCCGTTCTCTACAGTCCACCCAAGAGACCCAGTACTTC.

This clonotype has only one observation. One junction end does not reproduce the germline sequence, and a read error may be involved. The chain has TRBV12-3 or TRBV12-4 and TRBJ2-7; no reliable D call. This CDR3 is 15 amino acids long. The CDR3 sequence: CASSYGKGRSYEHYF. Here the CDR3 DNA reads TGTGCCAGCAGCTATGGGAAAGGCAGATCCTACGAGCACTACTTC.

CDR3 region: CASSQTVRGRHETQYF. CDR3 DNA sequence: TGCGCCAGCAGCCAGACCGTCCGGGGGCGGCATGAGACCCAGTACTTC. The chain links TRBV4-1 to TRBJ2-5, with D perhaps TRBD1 or TRBD2 (6 bases each). Trimming stripped 3 bases from V and 5 bases from J, with 19 bases between. Germline V gene data show CDR1 as MGHRA and CDR2 as YSYEKL. There are 16 residues in the CDR3.

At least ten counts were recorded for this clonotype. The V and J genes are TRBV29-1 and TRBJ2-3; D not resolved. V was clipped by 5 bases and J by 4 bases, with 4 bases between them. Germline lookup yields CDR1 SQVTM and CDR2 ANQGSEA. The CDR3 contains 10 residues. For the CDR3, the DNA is TGCAGCGTTTGGTCAGATACGCAGTATTTT. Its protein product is CSVWSDTQYF.

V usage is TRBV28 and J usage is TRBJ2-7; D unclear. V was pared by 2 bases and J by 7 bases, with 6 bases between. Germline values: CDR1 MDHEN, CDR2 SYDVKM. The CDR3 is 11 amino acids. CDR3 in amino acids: CASSLRREQYF. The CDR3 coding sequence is TGTGCCAGCAGTTTACGTAGGGAGCAGTACTTC.

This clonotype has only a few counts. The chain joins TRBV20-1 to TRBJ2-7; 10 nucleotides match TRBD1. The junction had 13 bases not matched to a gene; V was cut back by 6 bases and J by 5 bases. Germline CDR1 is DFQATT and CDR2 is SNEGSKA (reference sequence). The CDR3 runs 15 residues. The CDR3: CSAADRGLRRDEQYF. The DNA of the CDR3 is TGCAGTGCAGCAGACAGGGGGCTCAGGCGGGACGAGCAGTACTTC.

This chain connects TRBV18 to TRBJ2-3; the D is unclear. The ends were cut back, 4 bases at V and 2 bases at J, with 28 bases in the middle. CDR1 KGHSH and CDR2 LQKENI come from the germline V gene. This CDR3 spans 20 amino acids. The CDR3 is CASSLRALAVDSSYTDTQYF. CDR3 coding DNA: TGTGCCAGCTCACTTCGGGCACTGGCGGTAGACTCAAGCTACACAGATACGCAGTATTTT. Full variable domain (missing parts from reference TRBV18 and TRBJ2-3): NAGVMQNPRHLVRRRGQEARLRCSPMKGHSHVYWYRQLPEEGLKFMVYLQKENIIDESGMPKERFSAEFPKEGPSILRIQQVVRGDSAAYFCASSLRALAVDSSYTDTQYFGPGTRLTVL.

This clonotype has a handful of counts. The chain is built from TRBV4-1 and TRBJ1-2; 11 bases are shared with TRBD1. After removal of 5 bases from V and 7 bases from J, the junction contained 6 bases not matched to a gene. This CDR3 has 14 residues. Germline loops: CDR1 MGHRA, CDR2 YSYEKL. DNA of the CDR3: TGCGCCAGCAGCGTACCGGGACAGGGGGGTGGCTACACCTTC. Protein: CASSVPGQGGGYTF.

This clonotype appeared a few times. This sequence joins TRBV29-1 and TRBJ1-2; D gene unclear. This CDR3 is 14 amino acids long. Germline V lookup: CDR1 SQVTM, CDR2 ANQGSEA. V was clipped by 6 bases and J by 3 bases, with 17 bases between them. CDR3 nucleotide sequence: TGCAGCGTCGGTCCGGTGAGTCGGGACTATGGCTACACCTTC. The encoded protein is CSVGPVSRDYGYTF.

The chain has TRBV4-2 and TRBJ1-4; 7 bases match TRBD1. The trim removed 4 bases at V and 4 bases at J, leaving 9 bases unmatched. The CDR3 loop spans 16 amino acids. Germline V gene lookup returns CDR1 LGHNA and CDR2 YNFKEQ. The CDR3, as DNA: TGTGCCAGCAGCCGCCGGACAGGCATGGGTAATGAAAAACTGTTTTTT. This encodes CASSRRTGMGNEKLFF.

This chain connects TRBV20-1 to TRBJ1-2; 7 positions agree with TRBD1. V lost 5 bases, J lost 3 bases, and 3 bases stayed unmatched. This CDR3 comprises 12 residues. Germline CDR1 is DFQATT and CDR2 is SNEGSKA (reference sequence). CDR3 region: CSAGTEHYGYTF. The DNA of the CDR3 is TGCAGTGCTGGGACAGAACACTATGGCTACACCTTC.

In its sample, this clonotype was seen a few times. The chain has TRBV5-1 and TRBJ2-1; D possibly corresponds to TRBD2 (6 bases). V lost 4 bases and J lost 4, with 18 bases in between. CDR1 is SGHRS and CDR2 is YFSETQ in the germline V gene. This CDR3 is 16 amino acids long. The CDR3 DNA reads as TGCGCCAGCAGCACACGGGACTTAGCAGGGTACAATGAGCAGTTCTTC. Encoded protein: CASSTRDLAGYNEQFF.

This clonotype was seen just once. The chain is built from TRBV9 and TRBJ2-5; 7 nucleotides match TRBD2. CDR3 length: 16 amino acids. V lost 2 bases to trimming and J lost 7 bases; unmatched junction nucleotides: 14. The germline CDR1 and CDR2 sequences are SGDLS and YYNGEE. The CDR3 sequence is CASSVGVTSLRGTQYF. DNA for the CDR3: TGTGCCAGCAGCGTGGGGGTGACTAGCCTCCGGGGGACCCAGTACTTC. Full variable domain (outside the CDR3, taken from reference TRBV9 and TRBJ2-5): DSGVTQTPKHLITATGQRVTLRCSPRSGDLSVYWYQQSLDQGLQFLIQYYNGEERAKGNILERFSAQQFPDLHSELNLSSLELGDSALYFCASSVGVTSLRGTQYFGPGTRLLVL.

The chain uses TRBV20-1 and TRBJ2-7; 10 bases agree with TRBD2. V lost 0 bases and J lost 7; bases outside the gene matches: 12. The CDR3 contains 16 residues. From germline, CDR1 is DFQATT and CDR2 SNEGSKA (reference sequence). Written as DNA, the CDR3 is TGCAGTGCTAGAGATCTAGCGGGAGCCCTATACAATGAGCAGTACTTC. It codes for CSARDLAGALYNEQYF.

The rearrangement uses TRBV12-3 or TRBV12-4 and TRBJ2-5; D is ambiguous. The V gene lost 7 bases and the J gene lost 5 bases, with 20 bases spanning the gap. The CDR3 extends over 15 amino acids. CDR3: CASTLGPAELETQYF. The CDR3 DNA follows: TGTGCCAGCACCCTAGGGCCTGCTGAGCTGGAGACCCAGTACTTC.

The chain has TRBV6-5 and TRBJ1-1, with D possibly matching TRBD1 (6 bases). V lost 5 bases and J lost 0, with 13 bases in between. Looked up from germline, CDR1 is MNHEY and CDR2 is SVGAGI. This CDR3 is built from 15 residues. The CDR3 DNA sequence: TGTGCCAGCAGTCCGAGGACAGTCATGAACACTGAAGCTTTCTTT. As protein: CASSPRTVMNTEAFF.

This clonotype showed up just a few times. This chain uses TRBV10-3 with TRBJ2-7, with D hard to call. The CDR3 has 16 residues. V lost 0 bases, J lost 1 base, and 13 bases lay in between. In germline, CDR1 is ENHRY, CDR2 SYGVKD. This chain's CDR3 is CAISESKVRGSYEQYF. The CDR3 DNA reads TGTGCCATCAGTGAGTCGAAGGTGCGCGGATCCTACGAGCAGTACTTC.

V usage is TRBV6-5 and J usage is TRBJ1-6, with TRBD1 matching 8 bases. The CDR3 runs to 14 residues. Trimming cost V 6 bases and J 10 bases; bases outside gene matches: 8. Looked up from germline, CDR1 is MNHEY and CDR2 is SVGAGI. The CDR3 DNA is TGTGCCAGCAGCTTGGACAGGGCAGGGTCACCCCTCCACTTT. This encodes CASSLDRAGSPLHF.

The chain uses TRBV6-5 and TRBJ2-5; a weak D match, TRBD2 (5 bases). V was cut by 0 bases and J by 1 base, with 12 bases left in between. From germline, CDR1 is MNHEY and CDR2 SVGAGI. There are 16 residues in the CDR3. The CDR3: CASSYSWRSGQETQYF. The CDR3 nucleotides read TGTGCCAGCAGTTACTCGTGGAGGAGCGGCCAAGAGACCCAGTACTTC.

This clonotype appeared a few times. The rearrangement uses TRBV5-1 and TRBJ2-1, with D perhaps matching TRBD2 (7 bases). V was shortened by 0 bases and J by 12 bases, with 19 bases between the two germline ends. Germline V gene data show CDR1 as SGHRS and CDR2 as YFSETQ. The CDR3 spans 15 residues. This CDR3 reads CASSLGGGAHPGQFF. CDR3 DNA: TGCGCCAGCAGCTTGGGGGGGGGCGCACACCCGGGGCAGTTCTTC.

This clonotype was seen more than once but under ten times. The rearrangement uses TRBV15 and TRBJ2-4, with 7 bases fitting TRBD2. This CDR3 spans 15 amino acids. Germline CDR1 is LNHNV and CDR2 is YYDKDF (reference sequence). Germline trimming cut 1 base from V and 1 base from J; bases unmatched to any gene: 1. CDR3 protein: CATSRAGGAKNIQYF. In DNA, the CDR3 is TGTGCCACCAGCAGAGCCGGGGGGGCCAAAAACATTCAGTACTTC.

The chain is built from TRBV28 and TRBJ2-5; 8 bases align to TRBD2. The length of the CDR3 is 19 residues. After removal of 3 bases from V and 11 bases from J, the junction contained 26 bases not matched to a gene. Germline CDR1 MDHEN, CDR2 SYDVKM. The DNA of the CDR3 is TGTGCCAGCAGTTTCATGGGTCACTTCAGCGGGAGTAGGATAAATGAGCAGTACTTC. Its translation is CASSFMGHFSGSRINEQYF.

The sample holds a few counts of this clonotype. As DNA, the CDR3 is TGCGCCAGCAGCCAAGCAGCAGGGGGCCTATCTGAGCAGTTCTTC. Protein: CASSQAAGGLSEQFF. The J gene is TRBJ2-1, the V gene TRBV4-3; 8 nucleotides agree with TRBD1. CDR3 size: 15 residues. From germline, CDR1 is LGHNA and CDR2 YSLEER. Germline trimming cut 1 base from V and 9 bases from J; bases unmatched to any gene: 8.

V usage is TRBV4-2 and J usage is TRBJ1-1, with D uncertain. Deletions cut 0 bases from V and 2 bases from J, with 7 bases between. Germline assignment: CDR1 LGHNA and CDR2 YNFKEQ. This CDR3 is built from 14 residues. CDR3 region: CASSQDHANTEAFF. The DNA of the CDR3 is TGTGCCAGCAGCCAAGACCACGCAAACACTGAAGCTTTCTTT.